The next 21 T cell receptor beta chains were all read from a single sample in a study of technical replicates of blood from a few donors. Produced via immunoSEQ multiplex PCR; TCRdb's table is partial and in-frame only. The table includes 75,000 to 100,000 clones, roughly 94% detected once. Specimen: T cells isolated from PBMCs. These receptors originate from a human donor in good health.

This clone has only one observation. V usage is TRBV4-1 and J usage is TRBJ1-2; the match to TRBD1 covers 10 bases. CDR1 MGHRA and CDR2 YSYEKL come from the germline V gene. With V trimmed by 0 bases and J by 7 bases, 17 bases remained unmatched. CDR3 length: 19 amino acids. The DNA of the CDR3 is TGCGCCAGCAGCCAAGATCTCAGTCGGACAGGGGGGCACGTGAGTGGCTACACCTTC. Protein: CASSQDLSRTGGHVSGYTF.

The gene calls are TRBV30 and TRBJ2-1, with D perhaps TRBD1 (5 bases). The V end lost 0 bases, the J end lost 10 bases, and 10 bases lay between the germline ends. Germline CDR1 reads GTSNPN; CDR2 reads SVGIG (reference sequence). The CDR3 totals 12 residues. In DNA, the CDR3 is TGTGCCTGGAGTGTTTTCAAGGGGGAGCAGTTCTTC. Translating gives CAWSVFKGEQFF.

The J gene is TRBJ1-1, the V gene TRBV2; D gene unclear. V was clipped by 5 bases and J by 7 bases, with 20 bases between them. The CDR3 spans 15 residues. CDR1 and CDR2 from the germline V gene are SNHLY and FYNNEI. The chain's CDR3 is CASSTPPPKRIEAFF. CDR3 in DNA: TGTGCCAGCAGTACCCCGCCACCTAAGCGGATTGAAGCTTTCTTT.

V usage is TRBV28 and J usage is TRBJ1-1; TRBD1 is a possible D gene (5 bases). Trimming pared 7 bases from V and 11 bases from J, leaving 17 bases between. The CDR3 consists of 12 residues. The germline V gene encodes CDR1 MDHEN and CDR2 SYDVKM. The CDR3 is CASTLGMKGAFF. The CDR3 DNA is TGTGCCAGCACCTTAGGTATGAAGGGGGCTTTCTTT.

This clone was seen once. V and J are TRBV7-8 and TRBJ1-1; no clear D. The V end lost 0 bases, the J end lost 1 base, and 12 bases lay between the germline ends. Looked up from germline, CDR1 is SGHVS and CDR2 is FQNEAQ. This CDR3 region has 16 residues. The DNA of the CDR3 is TGTGCCAGCAGCTTAGCTATAGACACCTGGAACACTGAAGCTTTCTTT. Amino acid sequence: CASSLAIDTWNTEAFF. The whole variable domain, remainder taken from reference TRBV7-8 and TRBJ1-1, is GAGVSQSPRYKVAKRGQDVALRCDPISGHVSLFWYQQALGQGPEFLTYFQNEAQLDKSGLPSDRFFAERPEGSVSTLKIQRTQQEDSAVYLCASSLAIDTWNTEAFFGQGTRLTVV.

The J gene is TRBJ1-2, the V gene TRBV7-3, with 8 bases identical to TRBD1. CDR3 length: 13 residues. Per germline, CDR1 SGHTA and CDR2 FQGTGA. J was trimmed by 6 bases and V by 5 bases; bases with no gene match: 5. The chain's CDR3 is CASSETGDHGYTF. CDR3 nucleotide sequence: TGTGCCAGCAGCGAGACAGGGGATCATGGCTACACCTTC.

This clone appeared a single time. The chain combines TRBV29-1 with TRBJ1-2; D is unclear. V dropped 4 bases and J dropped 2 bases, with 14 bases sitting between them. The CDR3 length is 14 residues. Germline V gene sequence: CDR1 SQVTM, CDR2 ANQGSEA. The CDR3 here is CSVVLSSSNYGYTF. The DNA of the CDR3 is TGCAGCGTTGTACTAAGCAGTTCGAACTATGGCTACACCTTC.

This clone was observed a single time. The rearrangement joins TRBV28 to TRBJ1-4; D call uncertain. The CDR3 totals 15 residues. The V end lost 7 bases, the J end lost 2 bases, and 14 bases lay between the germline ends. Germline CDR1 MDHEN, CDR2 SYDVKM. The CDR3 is CASKVAGQTNEKLFF. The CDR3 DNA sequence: TGTGCCAGCAAGGTGGCGGGCCAGACTAATGAAAAACTGTTTTTT. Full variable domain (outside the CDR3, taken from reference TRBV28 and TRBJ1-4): DVKVTQSSRYLVKRTGEKVFLECVQDMDHENMFWYRQDPGLGLRLIYFSYDVKMKEKGDIPEGYSVSREKKERFSLILESASTNQTSMYLCASKVAGQTNEKLFFGSGTQLSVL.

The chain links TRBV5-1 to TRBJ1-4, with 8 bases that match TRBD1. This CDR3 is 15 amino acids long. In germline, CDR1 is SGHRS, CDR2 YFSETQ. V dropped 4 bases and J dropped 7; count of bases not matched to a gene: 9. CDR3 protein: CASSPRDRLIEKLFF. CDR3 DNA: TGCGCCAGCAGCCCGAGGGACAGGTTGATTGAAAAACTGTTTTTT.

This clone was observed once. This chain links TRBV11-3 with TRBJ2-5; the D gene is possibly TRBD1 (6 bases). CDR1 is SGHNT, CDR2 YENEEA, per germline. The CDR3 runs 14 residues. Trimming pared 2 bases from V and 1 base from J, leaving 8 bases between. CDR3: CASSLPRGQETQYF. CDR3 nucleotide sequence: TGTGCCAGCAGCTTACCCAGGGGCCAAGAGACCCAGTACTTC.

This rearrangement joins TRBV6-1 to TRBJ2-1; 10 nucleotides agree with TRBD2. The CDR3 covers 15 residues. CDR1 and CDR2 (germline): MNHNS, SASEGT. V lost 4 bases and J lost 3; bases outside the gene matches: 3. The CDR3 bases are TGTGCCAGCAGTGGGGGACTAGCGCACTACAATGAGCAGTTCTTC. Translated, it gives CASSGGLAHYNEQFF.

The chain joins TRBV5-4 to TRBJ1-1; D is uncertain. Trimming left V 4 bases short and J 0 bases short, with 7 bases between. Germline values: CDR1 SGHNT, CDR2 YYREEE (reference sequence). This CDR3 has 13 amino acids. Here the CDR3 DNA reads TGTGCCAGCAGCGATACAGTGAACACTGAAGCTTTCTTT. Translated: CASSDTVNTEAFF.

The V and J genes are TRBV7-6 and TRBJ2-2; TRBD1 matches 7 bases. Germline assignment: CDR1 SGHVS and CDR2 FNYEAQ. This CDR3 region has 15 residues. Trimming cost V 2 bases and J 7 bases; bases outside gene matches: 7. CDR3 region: CASSLLTGIVGELFF. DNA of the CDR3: TGTGCCAGCAGCTTACTGACAGGGATCGTCGGGGAGCTGTTTTTT.

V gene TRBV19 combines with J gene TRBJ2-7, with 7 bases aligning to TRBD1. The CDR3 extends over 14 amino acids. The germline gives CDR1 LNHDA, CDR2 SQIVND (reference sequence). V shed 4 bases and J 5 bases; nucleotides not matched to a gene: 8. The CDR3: CASSTSDRFHEQYF. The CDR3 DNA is TGTGCCAGTAGTACCTCGGACAGGTTCCACGAGCAGTACTTC.

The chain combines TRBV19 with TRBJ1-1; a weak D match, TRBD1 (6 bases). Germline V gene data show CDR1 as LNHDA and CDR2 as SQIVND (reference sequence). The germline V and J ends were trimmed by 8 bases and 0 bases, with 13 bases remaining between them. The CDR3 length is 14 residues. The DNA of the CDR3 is TGTGCCAGTGAAACAGGGTCCGTGAACACTGAAGCTTTCTTT. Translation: CASETGSVNTEAFF. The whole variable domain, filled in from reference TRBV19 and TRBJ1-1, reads DGGITQSPKYLFRKEGQNVTLSCEQNLNHDAMYWYRQDPGQGLRLIYYSQIVNDFQKGDIAEGYSVSREKKESFPLTVTSAQKNPTAFYLCASETGSVNTEAFFGQGTRLTVV.

The CDR3 loop reads CASSLQGNEQFF. The CDR3 nucleotides read TGTGCCAGCAGCTTGCAGGGGAATGAGCAGTTCTTC. V and J are TRBV5-6 and TRBJ2-1; TRBD1 is a possible D gene (6 bases). The germline gives CDR1 SGHDT, CDR2 YYEEEE. The CDR3 has 12 residues. Deletions cut 1 base from V and 7 bases from J, with 6 bases between.

The CDR3 protein is CSVEDGLASSYNEQFF. The CDR3 region has the DNA TGCAGCGTTGAAGATGGACTAGCGAGCTCCTACAATGAGCAGTTCTTC. This chain connects TRBV29-1 to TRBJ2-1; 9 nucleotides align to TRBD2. Germline CDR1 is SQVTM and CDR2 is ANQGSEA. With V trimmed by 0 bases and J by 0 bases, 3 bases remained unmatched. The CDR3 length is 16 residues.

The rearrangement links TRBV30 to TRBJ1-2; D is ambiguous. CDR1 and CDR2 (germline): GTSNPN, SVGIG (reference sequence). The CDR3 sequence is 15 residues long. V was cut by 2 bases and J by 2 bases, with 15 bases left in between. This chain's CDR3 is CAWSLLETENYGYTF. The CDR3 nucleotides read TGTGCCTGGAGTCTCCTGGAGACTGAGAACTATGGCTACACCTTC. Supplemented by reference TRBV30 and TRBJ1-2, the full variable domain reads SQTIHQWPATLVQPVGSPLSLECTVEGTSNPNLYWYRQAAGRGLQLLFYSVGIGQISSEVPQNLSASRPQDRQFILSSKKLLLSDSGFYLCAWSLLETENYGYTFGSGTRLTVV.

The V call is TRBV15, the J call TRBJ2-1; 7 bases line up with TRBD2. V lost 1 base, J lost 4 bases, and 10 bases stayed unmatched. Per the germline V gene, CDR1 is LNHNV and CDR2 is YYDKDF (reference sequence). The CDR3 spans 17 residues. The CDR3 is CATSRAPGAGLYNEQFF. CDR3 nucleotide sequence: TGTGCCACCAGCAGAGCCCCAGGAGCGGGACTTTACAATGAGCAGTTCTTC.

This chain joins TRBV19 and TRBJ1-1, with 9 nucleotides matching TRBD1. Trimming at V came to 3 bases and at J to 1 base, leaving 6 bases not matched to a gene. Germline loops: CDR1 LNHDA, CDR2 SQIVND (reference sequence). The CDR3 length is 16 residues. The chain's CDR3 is CASSIRGTGRNTEAFF. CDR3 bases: TGTGCCAGTAGTATCCGGGGGACAGGGAGGAACACTGAAGCTTTCTTT.

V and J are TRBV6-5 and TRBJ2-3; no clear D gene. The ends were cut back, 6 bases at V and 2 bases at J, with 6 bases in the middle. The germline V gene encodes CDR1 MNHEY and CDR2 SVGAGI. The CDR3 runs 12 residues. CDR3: CASRTHTDTQYF. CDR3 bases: TGTGCCAGCAGAACACACACAGATACGCAGTATTTT.